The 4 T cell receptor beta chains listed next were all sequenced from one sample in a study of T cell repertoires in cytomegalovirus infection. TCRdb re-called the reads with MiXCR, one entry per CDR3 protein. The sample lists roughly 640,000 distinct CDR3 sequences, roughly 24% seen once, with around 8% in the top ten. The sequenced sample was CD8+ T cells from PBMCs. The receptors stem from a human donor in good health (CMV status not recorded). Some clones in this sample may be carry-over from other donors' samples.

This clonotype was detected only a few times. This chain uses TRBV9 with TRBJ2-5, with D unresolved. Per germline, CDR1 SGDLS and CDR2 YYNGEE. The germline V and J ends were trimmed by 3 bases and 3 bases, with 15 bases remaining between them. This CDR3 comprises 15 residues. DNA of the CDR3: TGTGCCAGCAGCGCGGGTGGGGTCTTAGAAGAGACCCAGTACTTC. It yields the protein CASSAGGVLEETQYF.

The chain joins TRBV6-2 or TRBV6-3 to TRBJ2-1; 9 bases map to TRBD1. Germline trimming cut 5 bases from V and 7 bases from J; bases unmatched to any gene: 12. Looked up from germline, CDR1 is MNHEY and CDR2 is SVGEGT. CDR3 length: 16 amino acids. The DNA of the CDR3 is TGTGCCAGCAGTAAAAAAGGGACAGGGATATTTAATGAGCAGTTCTTC. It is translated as CASSKKGTGIFNEQFF.

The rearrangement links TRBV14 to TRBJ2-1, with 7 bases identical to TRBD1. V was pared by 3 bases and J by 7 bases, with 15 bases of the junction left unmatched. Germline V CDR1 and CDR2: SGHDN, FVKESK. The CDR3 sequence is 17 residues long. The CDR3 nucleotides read TGTGCCAGCAGCCAGGGCAGAGGGCGGACAGGCCGGAATGAGCAGTTCTTC. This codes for CASSQGRGRTGRNEQFF.

This CDR3 is CARSEATEAFF. The CDR3 DNA sequence: TGTGCCAGAAGCGAGGCCACTGAAGCTTTCTTT. The V and J genes are TRBV7-9 and TRBJ1-1; no reliable D call. Trimming stripped 9 bases from V and 4 bases from J, with 9 bases between. The CDR3 extends over 11 amino acids. Germline CDR1 and CDR2: SEHNR and FQNEAQ (reference sequence).